These 2 T cell receptor beta chains originate from one sample sequenced in a study of naive and memory T cell subsets. Amplification of ligated cDNA took four PCR rounds with SP2 and nested alpha and beta constant primers. TCRdb re-derived calls from the 5' RACE reads in MiXCR, one entry per CDR3 protein. The sample gives 56,000 or so distinct CDR3 sequences, 6% to 8% of which show up once; more than 7.5% is in the top ten. An oligonucleotide containing a UMI was ligated to the 3' end of TCR cDNA. All receptors derive from a female donor in good health.

The table lists this clonotype with a few counts. The chain is built from TRBV12-3 or TRBV12-4 and TRBJ2-3, with D perhaps TRBD1 (5 bases). Between the trimmed V and J ends, which lost 6 bases and 6 bases, there was a span of 13 bases. The CDR3 totals 13 residues. The CDR3 nucleotides are TGTGCCAGCAGCAGTCAGGGTATGGATACGCAGTATTTT. It codes for CASSSQGMDTQYF.

V gene TRBV5-4 combines with J gene TRBJ2-5; unclear D gene. Between the trimmed V and J ends, which lost 0 bases and 2 bases, there was a span of 5 bases. The length of the CDR3 is 13 residues. Germline V gene lookup returns CDR1 SGHNT and CDR2 YYREEE (reference sequence). CDR3 bases: TGTGCCAGCAGCTTGGATCCACAAGAGACCCAGTACTTC. This sequence encodes CASSLDPQETQYF. Variable domain in full (rest from reference TRBV5-4 and TRBJ2-5): ETGVTQSPTHLIKTRGQQVTLRCSSQSGHNTVSWYQQALGQGPQFIFQYYREEENGRGNFPPRFSGLQFPNYSSELNVNALELDDSALYLCASSLDPQETQYFGPGTRLLVL.